The 15 T cell receptor beta chains below come from one sample, sequenced in a study of shared clonotypes between healthy human individuals. Sequencing used immunoSEQ multiplex PCR; TCRdb keeps in-frame clones, though not all of them. The sample comprises 2 million to 2.5 million clones, roughly 93% of which are singletons, and around 0.37% rests with the top ten. The source material was naive CD4+ T cells from PBMCs. Stated subset: CD45RA+ positively selected. These receptors came from a man younger than 35 in good health. Some clones in this sample may be carry-over from other donors' samples.

Turning to this clone: Other DNA sequences within the sample encode an identical CDR3. The chain employs TRBV28 and TRBJ2-3; no definite D call. CDR3 length: 12 amino acids. Germline V gene sequence: CDR1 MDHEN, CDR2 SYDVKM. The ends were cut back, 5 bases at V and 6 bases at J, with 9 bases in the middle. DNA for the CDR3: TGTGCCAGCAGTATAATTACGGATACGCAGTATTTT. Protein sequence: CASSIITDTQYF.

The V gene is TRBV11-2, the J gene TRBJ1-2, with 10 nucleotides matching TRBD1. J lost 6 bases, V lost 4 bases, and 5 bases had no gene match. This CDR3 spans 14 amino acids. CDR1 is SGHAT and CDR2 is FQNNGV in the germline V gene. The DNA for the CDR3 is TGTGCCAGCAGCTGGGACAGGGGAGGGGATGGCTACACCTTC. Its protein product is CASSWDRGGDGYTF.

The V and J genes are TRBV7-3 and TRBJ2-2, with 10 bases lining up with TRBD1. The CDR3 contains 16 residues. Germline V gene lookup returns CDR1 SGHTA and CDR2 FQGTGA. J gave up 7 bases and V 5 bases, and 10 bases lay outside the gene matches. The CDR3 DNA follows: TGTGCCAGCAGCACACTGACCGGGACAGGGGTCGGGGAGCTGTTTTTT. As protein: CASSTLTGTGVGELFF. Looking up the rest from reference TRBV7-3 and TRBJ2-2 gives the full variable domain: GAGVSQTPSNKVTEKGKYVELRCDPISGHTALYWYRQSLGQGPEFLIYFQGTGAADDSGLPNDRFFAVRPEGSVSTLKIQRTERGDSAVYLCASSTLTGTGVGELFFGEGSRLTVL.

This chain uses TRBV4-1 with TRBJ2-7; either TRBD1 or TRBD2 may fit D (5 bases each). From germline, CDR1 is MGHRA and CDR2 YSYEKL. CDR3 length: 15 amino acids. V lost 4 bases and J lost 3, with 16 bases in between. DNA of the CDR3: TGCGCCAGCAGCCTCACCGGGACGGAATACTACGAGCAGTACTTC. This translates into CASSLTGTEYYEQYF.

J is TRBJ2-7 and V is TRBV9; TRBD2 is a possible D gene (5 bases). The germline CDR1 and CDR2 sequences are SGDLS and YYNGEE. The CDR3 spans 14 residues. The germline V and J ends were trimmed by 2 bases and 7 bases, with 16 bases remaining between them. The CDR3 region is CASSVRPGLGEQYF. CDR3 in DNA: TGTGCCAGCAGCGTTCGACCGGGGTTGGGGGAGCAGTACTTC.

The chain links TRBV6-5 to TRBJ2-7, with D unresolved. Germline loops: CDR1 MNHEY, CDR2 SVGAGI. The CDR3 has 15 residues. With 6 bases removed from V and 3 bases from J, the gap between germline ends came to 18 bases. The DNA of the CDR3 is TGTGCCAGCAGCTCCCCCAGCCGGCTTAACTACGAGCAGTACTTC. It is translated as CASSSPSRLNYEQYF.

The CDR3 sequence: CASSFQASRGAFF. The CDR3 DNA reads TGTGCCAGCAGCTTCCAAGCCTCAAGGGGGGCTTTCTTT. The rearrangement links TRBV7-2 to TRBJ1-1, with D perhaps TRBD1 (6 bases). In germline, CDR1 is SGHTA, CDR2 FQGNSA. Trimming left V 3 bases short and J 11 bases short, with 16 bases between. CDR3 length: 13 residues.

Written as DNA, the CDR3 is TGTGCCAGCAGCAAATTCCGTGTTGGGCGGGAGCTCTACGAGCAGTACTTC. Translated: CASSKFRVGRELYEQYF. This chain connects TRBV27 to TRBJ2-7; 7 nucleotides align to TRBD2. CDR3 length: 17 amino acids. In germline, CDR1 is MNHEY, CDR2 SMNVEV (reference sequence). With V trimmed by 6 bases and J by 3 bases, 17 bases remained unmatched.

The gene calls are TRBV28 and TRBJ1-4, with D possibly matching TRBD1 (5 bases). This CDR3 comprises 19 residues. Germline values: CDR1 MDHEN, CDR2 SYDVKM. Trimming shortened V by 2 bases and J by 3 bases, and 22 bases separated the two germline ends. The CDR3 region has the DNA TGTGCCAGCAGTTTAGTCGCTGGGGCCCCCCCCCTCCCTAATGAAAAACTGTTTTTT. This sequence encodes CASSLVAGAPPLPNEKLFF.

V usage is TRBV27 and J usage is TRBJ2-7; a weak D match, TRBD2 (5 bases). The CDR3 is 15 amino acids. CDR1 is MNHEY, CDR2 SMNVEV, per germline (reference sequence). V was trimmed by 5 bases and J by 0 bases, leaving 14 bases between them. The CDR3 sequence is CASSLLGDFSYEQYF. For the CDR3, the DNA is TGTGCCAGCAGTCTACTAGGCGACTTCTCCTACGAGCAGTACTTC.

V and J are TRBV30 and TRBJ1-2, with 7 bases fitting TRBD1. Germline V CDR1 and CDR2: GTSNPN, SVGIG (reference sequence). The CDR3 spans 13 residues. V trimming: 4 bases; J trimming: 4 bases; junction bases outside the gene matches: 6. For the CDR3, the DNA is TGTGCCTGGAATAGAGGGACAGTCTATGGCTACACCTTC. Translating gives CAWNRGTVYGYTF.

V gene TRBV11-3 combines with J gene TRBJ2-2, with TRBD1 as a possible D gene (6 bases). This CDR3 is 13 amino acids long. Germline lookup yields CDR1 SGHNT and CDR2 YENEEA. Between the trimmed V and J ends, which lost 6 bases and 4 bases, there was a span of 9 bases. As DNA, the CDR3 is TGTGCCAGCAGGCCGGACAGCACCGGGGAGCTGTTTTTT. Translation gives CASRPDSTGELFF.

J is TRBJ2-7 and V is TRBV9, with 13 bases that match TRBD2. The CDR3 is 17 residues long. V lost 0 bases, J lost 6 bases, and 9 bases stayed unmatched. From germline, CDR1 is SGDLS and CDR2 YYNGEE. The chain's CDR3 is CASSVGLTSGRDGEQYF. As DNA, the CDR3 is TGTGCCAGCAGCGTAGGACTTACTAGCGGGAGGGATGGCGAGCAGTACTTC. Using reference TRBV9 and TRBJ2-7 for the parts outside the CDR3, the full variable domain is DSGVTQTPKHLITATGQRVTLRCSPRSGDLSVYWYQQSLDQGLQFLIQYYNGEERAKGNILERFSAQQFPDLHSELNLSSLELGDSALYFCASSVGLTSGRDGEQYFGPGTRLTVT.

The chain combines TRBV6-1 with TRBJ1-1, with unresolved D. Trimming took 4 bases from V and 3 from J, leaving 12 bases between them. Per the germline V gene, CDR1 is MNHNS and CDR2 is SASEGT. The CDR3 consists of 14 residues. The CDR3 DNA reads as TGTGCCAGCAGTGCTCAAGAAGGGTACACTGAAGCTTTCTTT. Translating it yields CASSAQEGYTEAFF.

As to this clone: Other DNA sequences of this sample code for an identical CDR3. The chain is built from TRBV29-1 and TRBJ2-7; 11 nucleotides agree with TRBD2. The V segment lost 7 bases and the J segment 3 bases; nucleotides outside the gene matches: 2. This CDR3 has 12 amino acids. Germline-derived CDR1 and CDR2 are SQVTM and ANQGSEA. CDR3 sequence reads: CSAGTSGYEQYF. CDR3 in DNA: TGCAGCGCCGGGACTAGCGGCTACGAGCAGTACTTC.